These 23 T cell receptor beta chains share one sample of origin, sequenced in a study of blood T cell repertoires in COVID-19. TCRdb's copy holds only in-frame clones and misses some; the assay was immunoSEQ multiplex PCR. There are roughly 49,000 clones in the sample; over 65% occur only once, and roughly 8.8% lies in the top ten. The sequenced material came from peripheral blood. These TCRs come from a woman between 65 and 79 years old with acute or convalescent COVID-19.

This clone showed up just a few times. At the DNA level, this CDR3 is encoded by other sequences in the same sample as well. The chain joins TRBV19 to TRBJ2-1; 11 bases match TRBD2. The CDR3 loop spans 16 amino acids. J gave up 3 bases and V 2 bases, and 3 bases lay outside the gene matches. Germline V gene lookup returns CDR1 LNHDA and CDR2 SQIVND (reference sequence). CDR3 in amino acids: CASSITSGSDYNEQFF. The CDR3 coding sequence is TGTGCCAGTAGTATAACTAGCGGGAGCGACTACAATGAGCAGTTCTTC.

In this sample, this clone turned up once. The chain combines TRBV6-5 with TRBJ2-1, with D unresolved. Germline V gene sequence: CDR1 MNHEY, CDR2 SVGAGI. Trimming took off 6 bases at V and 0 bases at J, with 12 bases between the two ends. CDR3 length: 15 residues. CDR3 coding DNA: TGTGCCAGCAGAACCCCGCGGAGCTCCTACAATGAGCAGTTCTTC. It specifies CASRTPRSSYNEQFF.

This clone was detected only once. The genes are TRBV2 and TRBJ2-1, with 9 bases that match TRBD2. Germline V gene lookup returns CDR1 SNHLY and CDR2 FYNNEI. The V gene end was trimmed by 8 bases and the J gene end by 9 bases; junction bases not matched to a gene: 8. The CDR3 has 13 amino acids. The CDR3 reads CASSAGGLGEQFF. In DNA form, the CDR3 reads TGTGCCAGCTCTGCGGGAGGGCTGGGTGAGCAGTTCTTC.

The CDR3 nucleotides are TGTGCCAGCGGACAGGGGGCAGGTGAGCAGTACTTC. Translation: CASGQGAGEQYF. V and J are TRBV5-4 and TRBJ2-7; 11 nucleotides agree with TRBD1. From germline, CDR1 is SGHNT and CDR2 YYREEE (reference sequence). V gave up 7 bases and J gave up 7 bases; unmatched junction bases: 4. This CDR3 is 12 amino acids long.

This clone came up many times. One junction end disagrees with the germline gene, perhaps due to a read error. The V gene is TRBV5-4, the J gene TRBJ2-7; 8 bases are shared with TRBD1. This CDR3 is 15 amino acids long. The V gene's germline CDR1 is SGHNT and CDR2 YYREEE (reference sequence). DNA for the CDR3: TGTGCCAGCAGCTTGAGGACAGGGTTATCCTCCGAGCAGTACTTC. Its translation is CASSLRTGLSSEQYF.

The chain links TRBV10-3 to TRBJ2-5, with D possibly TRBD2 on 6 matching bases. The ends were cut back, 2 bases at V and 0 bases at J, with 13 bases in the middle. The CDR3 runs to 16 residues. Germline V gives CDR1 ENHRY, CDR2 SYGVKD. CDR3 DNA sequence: TGTGCCATCAGTGAGGGGGACTTATCGTACCAAGAGACCCAGTACTTC. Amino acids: CAISEGDLSYQETQYF.

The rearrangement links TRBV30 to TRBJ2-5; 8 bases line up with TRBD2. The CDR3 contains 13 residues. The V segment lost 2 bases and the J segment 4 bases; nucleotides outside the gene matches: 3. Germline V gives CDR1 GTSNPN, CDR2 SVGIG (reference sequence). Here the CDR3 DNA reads TGTGCCTGGAGTCAGCGGGAGAGAGAGACCCAGTACTTC. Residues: CAWSQRERETQYF. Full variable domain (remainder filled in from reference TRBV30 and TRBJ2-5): SQTIHQWPATLVQPVGSPLSLECTVEGTSNPNLYWYRQAAGRGLQLLFYSVGIGQISSEVPQNLSASRPQDRQFILSSKKLLLSDSGFYLCAWSQRERETQYFGPGTRLLVL.

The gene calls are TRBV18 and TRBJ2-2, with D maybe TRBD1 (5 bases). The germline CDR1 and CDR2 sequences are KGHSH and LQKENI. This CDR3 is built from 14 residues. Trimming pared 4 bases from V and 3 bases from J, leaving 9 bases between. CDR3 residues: CASSLFRDTGELFF. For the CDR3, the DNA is TGTGCCAGCTCACTATTCAGGGACACCGGGGAGCTGTTTTTT.

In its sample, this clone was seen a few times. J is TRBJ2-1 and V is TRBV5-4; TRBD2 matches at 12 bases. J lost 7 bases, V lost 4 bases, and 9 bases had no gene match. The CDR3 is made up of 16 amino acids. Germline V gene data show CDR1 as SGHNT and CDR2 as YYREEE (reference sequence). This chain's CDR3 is CASSGRLAGVGNEQFF. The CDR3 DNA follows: TGTGCCAGCAGCGGGAGACTAGCGGGAGTAGGAAATGAGCAGTTCTTC. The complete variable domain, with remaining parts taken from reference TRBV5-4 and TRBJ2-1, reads ETGVTQSPTHLIKTRGQQVTLRCSSQSGHNTVSWYQQALGQGPQFIFQYYREEENGRGNFPPRFSGLQFPNYSSELNVNALELDDSALYLCASSGRLAGVGNEQFFGPGTRLTVL.

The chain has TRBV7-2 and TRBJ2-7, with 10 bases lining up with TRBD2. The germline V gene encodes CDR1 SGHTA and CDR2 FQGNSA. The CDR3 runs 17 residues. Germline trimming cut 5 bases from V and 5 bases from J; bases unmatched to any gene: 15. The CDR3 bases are TGTGCCAGCAGCCCGTTTTCCGGGCTAGCGGGAGCAAACGAGCAGTACTTC. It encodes CASSPFSGLAGANEQYF.

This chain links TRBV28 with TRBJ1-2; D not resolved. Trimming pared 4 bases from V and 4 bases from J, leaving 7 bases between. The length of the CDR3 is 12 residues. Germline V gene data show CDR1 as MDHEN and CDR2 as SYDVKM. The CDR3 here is CASSSVSYGYTF. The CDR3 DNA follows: TGTGCCAGCAGTTCCGTTAGCTATGGCTACACCTTC.

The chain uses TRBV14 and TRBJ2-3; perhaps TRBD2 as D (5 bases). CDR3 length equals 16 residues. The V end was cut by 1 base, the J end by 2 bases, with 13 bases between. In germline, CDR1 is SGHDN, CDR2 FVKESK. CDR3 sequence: CASSQGETAYTDTQYF. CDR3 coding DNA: TGTGCCAGCAGCCAAGGGGAGACCGCCTACACAGATACGCAGTATTTT.

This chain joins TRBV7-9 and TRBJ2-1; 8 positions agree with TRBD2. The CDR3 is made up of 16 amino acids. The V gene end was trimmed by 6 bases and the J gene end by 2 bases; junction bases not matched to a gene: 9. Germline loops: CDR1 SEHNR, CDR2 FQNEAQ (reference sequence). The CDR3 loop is CASRGAAGGPYNEQFF. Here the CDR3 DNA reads TGTGCCAGCAGGGGTGCGGCGGGAGGACCCTACAATGAGCAGTTCTTC.

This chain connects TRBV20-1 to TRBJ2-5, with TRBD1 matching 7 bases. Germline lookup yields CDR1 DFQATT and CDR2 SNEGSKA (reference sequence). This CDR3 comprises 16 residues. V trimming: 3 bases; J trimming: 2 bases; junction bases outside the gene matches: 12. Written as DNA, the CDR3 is TGCAGTGCTAGTTCGGTTAGTGGGACAGTACAAGAGACCCAGTACTTC. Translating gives CSASSVSGTVQETQYF.

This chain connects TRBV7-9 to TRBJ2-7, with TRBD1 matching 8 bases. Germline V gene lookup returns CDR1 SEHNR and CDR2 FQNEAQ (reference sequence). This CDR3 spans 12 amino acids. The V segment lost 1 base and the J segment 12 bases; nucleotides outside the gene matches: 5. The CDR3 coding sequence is TGTGCCAGCAGCTTAGATCAGGGGGCGGCGTACTTC. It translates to CASSLDQGAAYF.

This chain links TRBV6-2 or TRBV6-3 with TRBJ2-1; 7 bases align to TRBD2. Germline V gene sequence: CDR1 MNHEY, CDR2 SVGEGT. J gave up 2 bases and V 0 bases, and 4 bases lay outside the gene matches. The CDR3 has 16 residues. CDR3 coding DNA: TGTGCCAGCAGTTACTCGCTAGCGGCCCCCTACAATGAGCAGTTCTTC. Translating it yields CASSYSLAAPYNEQFF.

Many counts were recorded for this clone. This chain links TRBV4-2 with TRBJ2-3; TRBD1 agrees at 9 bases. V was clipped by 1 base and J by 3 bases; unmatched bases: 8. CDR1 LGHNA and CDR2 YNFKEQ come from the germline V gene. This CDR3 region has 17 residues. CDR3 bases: TGTGCCAGCAGCCAAGCTCACAGGGGGCCCCGAACAGATACGCAGTATTTT. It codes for CASSQAHRGPRTDTQYF.

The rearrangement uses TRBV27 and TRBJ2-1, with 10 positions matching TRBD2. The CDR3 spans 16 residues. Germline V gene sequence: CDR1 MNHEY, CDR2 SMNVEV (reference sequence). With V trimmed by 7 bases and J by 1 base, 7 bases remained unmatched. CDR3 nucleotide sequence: TGTGCCAGCAACCTAGCGGGAGCTGGGTCCTACAATGAGCAGTTCTTC. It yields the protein CASNLAGAGSYNEQFF.

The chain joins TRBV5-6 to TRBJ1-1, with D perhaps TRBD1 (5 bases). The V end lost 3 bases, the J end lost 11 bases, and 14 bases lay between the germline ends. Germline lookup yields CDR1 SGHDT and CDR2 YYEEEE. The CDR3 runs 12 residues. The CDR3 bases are TGTGCCAGCAGCTGGGGCACAGGTCCCGCTTTCTTT. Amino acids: CASSWGTGPAFF.

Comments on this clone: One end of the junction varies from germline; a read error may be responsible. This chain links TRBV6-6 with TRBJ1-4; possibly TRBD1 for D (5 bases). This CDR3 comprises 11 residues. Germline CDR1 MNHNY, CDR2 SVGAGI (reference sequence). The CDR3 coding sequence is TGTGCCAGCAGTAATCCAGGGTTATTCCATTTT. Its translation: CASSNPGLFHF.

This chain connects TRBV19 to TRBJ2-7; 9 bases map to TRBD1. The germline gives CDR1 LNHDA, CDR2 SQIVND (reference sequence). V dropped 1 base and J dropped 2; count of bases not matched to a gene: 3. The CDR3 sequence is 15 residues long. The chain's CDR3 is CASSIGRQGAYEQYF. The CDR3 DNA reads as TGTGCCAGTAGTATAGGTCGACAGGGGGCCTACGAGCAGTACTTC.

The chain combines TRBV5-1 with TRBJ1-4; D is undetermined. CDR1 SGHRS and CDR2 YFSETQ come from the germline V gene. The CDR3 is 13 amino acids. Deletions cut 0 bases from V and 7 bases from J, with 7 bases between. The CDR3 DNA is TGCGCCAGCAGCTTGGTGGGAGGTGAAAAACTGTTTTTT. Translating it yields CASSLVGGEKLFF.

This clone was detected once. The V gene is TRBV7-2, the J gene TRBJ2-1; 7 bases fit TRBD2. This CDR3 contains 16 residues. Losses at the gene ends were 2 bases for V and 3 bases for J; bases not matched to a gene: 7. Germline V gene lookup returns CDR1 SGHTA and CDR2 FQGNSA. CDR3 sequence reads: CASSLRYLAVYNEQFF. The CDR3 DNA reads TGTGCCAGCAGCTTAAGATATCTAGCGGTCTACAATGAGCAGTTCTTC.